The 19 T cell receptor beta chains reported below all come from one sample, sequenced in a study of blood T cell repertoires in COVID-19. The repertoire was sequenced with immunoSEQ multiplex PCR; TCRdb's copy has only in-frame clones and lacks some. The sample includes a few hundred thousand clones, around 88% seen only once; the top ten take under 8.5%. The sample consisted of peripheral blood. These receptors all come from a woman in her fifties or sixties with COVID-19, enrolled during active disease.

J is TRBJ1-6 and V is TRBV7-2; TRBD1 agrees at 8 bases. CDR1 and CDR2 (germline): SGHTA, FQGNSA. This CDR3 is built from 15 residues. The junction had 5 bases not matched to a gene; V was cut back by 5 bases and J by 5 bases. The CDR3 DNA sequence: TGTGCCAGCAGCCGGACAGGGAATAATAATTCACCCCTCCACTTT. Translating gives CASSRTGNNNSPLHF.

The V call is TRBV5-4, the J call TRBJ2-1; 9 nucleotides match TRBD2. With 1 base clipped from V and 0 bases from J, the junction kept 8 bases outside the gene matches. The CDR3 runs 18 residues. CDR1 SGHNT and CDR2 YYREEE come from the germline V gene (reference sequence). Here the CDR3 DNA reads TGTGCCAGCAGCTTGTTTGGCGGGGGGGCTCCCTCCTACAATGAGCAGTTCTTC. It codes for CASSLFGGGAPSYNEQFF.

This CDR3 reads CASSVRAVTSYNEQFF. The CDR3 DNA sequence: TGTGCCAGCAGCGTGAGAGCGGTCACCTCCTACAATGAGCAGTTCTTC. V and J are TRBV9 and TRBJ2-1; D may be TRBD2 (5 bases). V lost 2 bases to trimming and J lost 0 bases, with 12 bases between them. The CDR3 contains 16 residues. The germline CDR1 and CDR2 sequences are SGDLS and YYNGEE.

This chain connects TRBV10-3 to TRBJ1-3; D not resolved. Germline V lookup: CDR1 ENHRY, CDR2 SYGVKD. V was pared by 3 bases and J by 3 bases, with 3 bases between. This CDR3 comprises 12 residues. For the CDR3, the DNA is TGTGCCATCAGTGAATATGGAAACACCATATATTTT. It is translated as CAISEYGNTIYF.

CDR3 region: CASAPVGSGNTIYF. Written as DNA, the CDR3 is TGTGCCAGCGCGCCCGTCGGCTCTGGAAACACCATATATTTT. V usage is TRBV9 and J usage is TRBJ1-3; no clear D gene. The V end lost 7 bases, the J end lost 0 bases, and 11 bases lay between the germline ends. From germline, CDR1 is SGDLS and CDR2 YYNGEE. The CDR3 extends over 14 amino acids.

The chain recombines TRBV5-4 with TRBJ1-1, with 8 positions matching TRBD1. Germline trimming cut 0 bases from V and 5 bases from J; bases unmatched to any gene: 6. The CDR3 is made up of 15 amino acids. From germline, CDR1 is SGHNT and CDR2 YYREEE (reference sequence). CDR3: CASSLVDRGGTEAFF. DNA of the CDR3: TGTGCCAGCAGCTTGGTCGACAGGGGAGGGACTGAAGCTTTCTTT. Together with reference TRBV5-4 and TRBJ1-1, the CDR3 gives the full variable domain: ETGVTQSPTHLIKTRGQQVTLRCSSQSGHNTVSWYQQALGQGPQFIFQYYREEENGRGNFPPRFSGLQFPNYSSELNVNALELDDSALYLCASSLVDRGGTEAFFGQGTRLTVV.

V gene TRBV7-2 combines with J gene TRBJ1-6; TRBD1 matches 8 bases. Germline V gene sequence: CDR1 SGHTA, CDR2 FQGNSA. This CDR3 contains 14 residues. V lost 7 bases and J lost 10; bases outside the gene matches: 9. CDR3 sequence (DNA): TGTGCCAGCAAGGTGAGGACAGGGTTCTCACCCCTCCACTTT. This codes for CASKVRTGFSPLHF.

The chain recombines TRBV4-2 with TRBJ2-4, with 14 bases matching TRBD2. The ends lost 4 bases at V and 2 bases at J; junction bases unmatched: 13. The CDR3 runs 20 residues. CDR1 is LGHNA and CDR2 is YNFKEQ in the germline V gene. This CDR3 reads CASSPRATSGGAGSKNIQYF. The CDR3 region has the DNA TGTGCCAGCAGCCCGCGGGCGACTAGCGGGGGGGCGGGTTCCAAAAACATTCAGTACTTC.

The chain joins TRBV4-1 to TRBJ2-5, with 7 bases fitting TRBD2. The CDR3 is 13 residues long. The V gene end was trimmed by 2 bases and the J gene end by 10 bases; junction bases not matched to a gene: 7. In germline, CDR1 is MGHRA, CDR2 YSYEKL. CDR3 in amino acids: CASSQSRGDGQYF. The CDR3 DNA reads as TGCGCCAGCAGCCAATCACGGGGGGACGGCCAGTACTTC.

This clone was detected once. The rearrangement links TRBV2 to TRBJ2-3; TRBD2 agrees at 9 bases. The CDR3 has 17 residues. Per the germline V gene, CDR1 is SNHLY and CDR2 is FYNNEI. With 5 bases clipped from V and 3 bases from J, the junction kept 12 bases outside the gene matches. The CDR3 DNA is TGTGCCAGCAGTCCGCTGGCTGCGGGGGGGCCAACAGATACGCAGTATTTT. This codes for CASSPLAAGGPTDTQYF. Using reference TRBV2 and TRBJ2-3 for the parts outside the CDR3, the full variable domain is EPEVTQTPSHQVTQMGQEVILRCVPISNHLYFYWYRQILGQKVEFLVSFYNNEISEKSEIFDDQFSVERPDGSNFTLKIRSTKLEDSAMYFCASSPLAAGGPTDTQYFGPGTRLTVL.

V and J are TRBV14 and TRBJ1-2; D is undetermined. V shed 1 base and J shed 2 bases, with 8 bases lying between them. Per the germline V gene, CDR1 is SGHDN and CDR2 is FVKESK. This CDR3 contains 14 residues. The CDR3 reads CASSQVQANYGYTF. DNA for the CDR3: TGTGCCAGCAGCCAAGTCCAGGCAAACTATGGCTACACCTTC.

The chain employs TRBV30 and TRBJ2-5; perhaps TRBD1 as D (6 bases). This CDR3 has 13 amino acids. The V end was cut by 2 bases, the J end by 5 bases, with 12 bases between. Germline V CDR1 and CDR2: GTSNPN, SVGIG (reference sequence). The CDR3, as DNA: TGTGCCTGGAGTATCAGGGGCGCGGAGACCCAGTACTTC. Its translation is CAWSIRGAETQYF.

This sequence joins TRBV6-5 and TRBJ1-2, with TRBD1 matching 9 bases. V lost 6 bases and J lost 6; bases outside the gene matches: 2. CDR1 MNHEY and CDR2 SVGAGI come from the germline V gene. CDR3 length: 12 residues. As DNA, the CDR3 is TGTGCCAGCAGGGGGACAGGGAATGGCTACACCTTC. Translating gives CASRGTGNGYTF.

The CDR3 DNA follows: TGTGCCAGCAGCCCGCCGCAGGACAGAGGATATGGCTACACCTTC. As protein: CASSPPQDRGYGYTF. This chain joins TRBV7-9 and TRBJ1-2; TRBD1 might be the D (6 bases). The CDR3 consists of 15 residues. Trimming removed 5 bases at V and 5 bases at J, with 18 bases between. The germline V gene encodes CDR1 SEHNR and CDR2 FQNEAQ (reference sequence).

This clone turned up a few times. V is TRBV9 and J is TRBJ1-2; D might be TRBD1 (5 bases). CDR1 and CDR2 (germline): SGDLS, YYNGEE. The V end lost 0 bases, the J end lost 4 bases, and 16 bases lay between the germline ends. This CDR3 is built from 16 residues. This chain's CDR3 is CASSVDDGAQTYGYTF. As DNA, the CDR3 is TGTGCCAGCAGCGTAGATGATGGGGCCCAAACCTATGGCTACACCTTC.

This clone was seen a single time. The V call is TRBV4-3, the J call TRBJ2-3; no firm D call. The germline V and J ends were trimmed by 0 bases and 1 base, with 5 bases remaining between them. There are 14 residues in the CDR3. Germline V lookup: CDR1 LGHNA, CDR2 YSLEER. In DNA, the CDR3 is TGCGCCAGCAGCCAAGATCGAGGCACAGATACGCAGTATTTT. Encoded protein: CASSQDRGTDTQYF.

This clone came up a few times. This chain joins TRBV2 and TRBJ1-1; D is ambiguous. This CDR3 has 11 residues. Germline CDR1 SNHLY, CDR2 FYNNEI. The ends were cut back, 6 bases at V and 8 bases at J, with 10 bases in the middle. The CDR3: CASSRSREAFF. In nucleotides, the CDR3 is TGTGCCAGCAGCAGAAGCAGGGAAGCTTTCTTT.

V and J are TRBV2 and TRBJ2-3; no clear D gene. Germline V CDR1 and CDR2: SNHLY, FYNNEI. Trimming stripped 4 bases from V and 0 bases from J, with 8 bases between. This CDR3 region has 14 residues. The CDR3 protein is CASSVIASTDTQYF. CDR3 sequence (DNA): TGTGCCAGCAGTGTAATAGCCAGCACAGATACGCAGTATTTT.

The chain carries TRBV6-2 or TRBV6-3 and TRBJ1-1; D is perhaps TRBD1 (5 bases). Germline loops: CDR1 MNHEY, CDR2 SVGEGT. This CDR3 has 16 amino acids. Trimming took off 6 bases at V and 3 bases at J, with 20 bases between the two ends. CDR3 nucleotides: TGTGCCAGCAGCCCTGTGCCCCAGGGTGTACACACTGAAGCTTTCTTT. As protein: CASSPVPQGVHTEAFF.